The rows below give T cell receptor beta chains drawn from one sample of a study of blood T cell repertoires in COVID-19. The repertoire was sequenced with immunoSEQ multiplex PCR; TCRdb's copy has only in-frame clones and lacks some. The sample lists around 220,000 clones, about 90% seen once, with roughly 6% in the top ten. Sequences were obtained from PBMCs or T cells enriched from blood (not recorded which). Every receptor here comes from a young woman with acute COVID-19. CDR3s include the opening cysteine and the closing phenylalanine or tryptophan. D genes are given only for firm matches. Clone size, where shown, is once, few, many, or a class for clones that have expanded.

j_call v_call clone_size d_call cdr3_nt cdr3_aa
TRBJ2-4 TRBV6-1 NA NA TGTGCCAGCAGTGAATGGGGAGCCGGAGCCAAAAACATTCAGTACTTC CASSEWGAGAKNIQYF
TRBJ2-3 TRBV14 NA TRBD1 TGTGCCAGCAGTCAGGACAGGGGGCACACAGATACGCAGTATTTT CASSQDRGHTDTQYF
TRBJ2-2 TRBV7-2 once NA TGTGCCAGCAGCTTTCCCGGACAGCTCCCGAACACCGGGGAGCTGTTTTTT CASSFPGQLPNTGELFF
TRBJ1-2 TRBV3-1/TRBV3-2 NA TRBD1 TGTGCCAGCAGCCAGGAGGACAGGCCTAACTATGGCTACACCTTC CASSQEDRPNYGYTF
TRBJ1-5 TRBV11-3 NA NA TGTGCCAGCAGCTTAATCGGTAGCAATCAGCCCCAGCATTTT CASSLIGSNQPQHF
TRBJ2-2 TRBV5-1 NA NA TGCGCCAGCAGCTTGGTTCCGGGAGCAAACACCGGGGAGCTGTTTTTT CASSLVPGANTGELFF
TRBJ2-1 TRBV27 NA NA TGTGCCAGCAGCCGGGTTGTCTCCTACAATGAGCAGTTCTTC CASSRVVSYNEQFF
TRBJ2-3 TRBV9 once TRBD2 TGTGCCAGCAGCGTAGGCGGGGGAGGTGGAGATACGCAGTATTTT CASSVGGGGGDTQYF
TRBJ2-7 TRBV6-5 NA TRBD1 TGTGCCAGCGCCGGGACAGGGCAATACGAGCAGTACTTC CASAGTGQYEQYF
TRBJ2-5 TRBV6-1 few TRBD2 TGTGCCAGCAGTGACATAGCGGGGGGGCCCGCCGGAGAGACCCAGTACTTC CASSDIAGGPAGETQYF
TRBJ1-5 TRBV12-5 NA TRBD1 TGTGCTAGTGGTTTGGCGACAGGGGCGAGCAATCAGCCCCAGCATTTT CASGLATGASNQPQHF
TRBJ2-7 TRBV4-1 NA NA TGCGCCAGCAGCCAAGCTACATGGGGCAGGAGACCCGTGGAGCAGTACTTC CASSQATWGRRPVEQYF
TRBJ1-4 TRBV4-1 once NA TGCGCCAGCAGCCAAGACTCAGGGGCTAATGAAAAACTGTTTTTT CASSQDSGANEKLFF
TRBJ2-4 TRBV5-1 NA NA TGCGCCAGCAGCTTGGCTCTGGGCCGGGGAAACATTCAGTACTTC CASSLALGRGNIQYF
TRBJ2-1 TRBV11-1 NA NA TGTGCCAGCAGCTTAGATCGGGAGAGCAAACAGTTCTTC CASSLDRESKQFF
TRBJ2-7 TRBV10-3 NA NA TGTGCCATCACCACGGCGGGGGAGCAGTACTTC CAITTAGEQYF
TRBJ2-7 TRBV15 once TRBD1 TGTGCCACCAGCAGAGGGGACAGCTACGAGCAGTACTTC CATSRGDSYEQYF
TRBJ2-3 TRBV6-1 once TRBD1 TGTGCCAGCAGTGAACGGCAGGGGGCTAAAGATACGCAGTATTTT CASSERQGAKDTQYF
TRBJ1-2 TRBV13 NA TRBD1 TGTGCCAGCAGCTTAGGACAGGGGGACTTCTATGGCTACACCTTC CASSLGQGDFYGYTF
TRBJ2-3 TRBV7-6 NA TRBD2 TGTGCCAGCAGCTTAGTAGCGGGGGGCCGTGGAGATACGCAGTATTTT CASSLVAGGRGDTQYF
TRBJ2-7 TRBV28 NA TRBD1 TGTGCCAGCAAACAGGGGGTCTACGAGCAGTACTTC CASKQGVYEQYF
TRBJ1-2 TRBV29-1 few TRBD1 TGCAGCGTTGAAGATCGCTACAGGGACAGGGCGGGTGGCTACACCTTC CSVEDRYRDRAGGYTF
TRBJ1-2 TRBV29-1 NA NA TGCAGCGTCGCGGGACTGAGCTATGGCTACACCTTC CSVAGLSYGYTF
TRBJ2-1 TRBV28 NA TRBD2 TGTGCCAGCAGTATAGCGGGAGAACTCAATGAGCAGTTCTTC CASSIAGELNEQFF
TRBJ2-1 TRBV28 NA TRBD2 TGTGCCAGTAACCCGGGAGGCCGCTACAATGAGCAGTTCTTC CASNPGGRYNEQFF
TRBJ2-7 TRBV7-2 NA TRBD2 TGTGCCAGCAGCAGACTAGCGGGAGGGCCGGGGGAGCAGTACTTC CASSRLAGGPGEQYF
TRBJ1-6 TRBV28 once NA TGTGCCAGCAGTTTAGTTTGGATAGGGAGCGGAGGATCACCCCTCCACTTT CASSLVWIGSGGSPLHF
TRBJ2-3 TRBV6-5 NA TRBD1 TGTGCCAGCTTGACAGGGGCGGTCACAGATACGCAGTATTTT CASLTGAVTDTQYF
TRBJ2-7 TRBV3-1/TRBV3-2 few NA TGTGCCAGCAGCGTACGTGGGCTCGAGCAGTACTTC CASSVRGLEQYF
TRBJ1-5 TRBV18 NA TRBD1 TGTGCCAGCTCCCGGGACAGGGGGCAATATGGAAGCAATCAGCCCCAGCATTTT CASSRDRGQYGSNQPQHF
TRBJ2-7 TRBV28 NA NA TGTGCCAGCAGCTCGTCCCAGCGGGTGGCCTACGAGCAGTACTTC CASSSSQRVAYEQYF
TRBJ1-2 TRBV5-8 NA NA TGTGCCAGCGCCATGGGAGGGTCCCAGGCGAGTGGCTACACCTTC CASAMGGSQASGYTF
TRBJ2-2 TRBV7-9 NA NA TGTGCCAGCAACGGGCTGTTTTTT CASNGLFF
TRBJ2-3 TRBV7-3 NA TRBD2 TGTGCCAGCAGCTTAAGTGGGACTAGCGTTTTGAGCACAGATACGCAGTATTTT CASSLSGTSVLSTDTQYF
TRBJ1-1 TRBV19 NA NA TGTGCCAGTACCTTCGGTGGGCGCGGAGAAGCGGAGATTGAAGCTTTCTTT CASTFGGRGEAEIEAFF
TRBJ2-5 TRBV7-2 NA TRBD2 TGTGCCAGCAGCCGGCGGACTAGCGGGAGAGCTCTGGAGACCCAGTACTTC CASSRRTSGRALETQYF
TRBJ2-5 TRBV6-5 NA TRBD2 TGTGCCAGCAGCATCGGGACTAGCAAAGAGACCCAGTACTTC CASSIGTSKETQYF
TRBJ2-2 TRBV6-5 NA NA TGTGCCAGCAGGGCAGGGAACACCGGGGAGCTGTTTTTT CASRAGNTGELFF
TRBJ1-2 TRBV5-1 NA NA TGCGCCAGCAGCTTGGAGGGACACGCAAACTATGGCTACACCTTC CASSLEGHANYGYTF
TRBJ1-3 TRBV6-2/TRBV6-3 NA TRBD1 TGTGCCAGCAGTTCAGGGACAGCCTTATCCTCTGGAAACACCATATATTTT CASSSGTALSSGNTIYF
TRBJ2-1 TRBV11-2 NA TRBD1 TGTGCCAGCAGACGACCCGGGACCGGGACAGGGAAGAACAATGAGCAGTTCTTC CASRRPGTGTGKNNEQFF
TRBJ1-2 TRBV2 NA TRBD1 TGTGCCAGCGGTAACAGGGGGCTCCCTTATGGCTACACCTTC CASGNRGLPYGYTF
TRBJ1-2 TRBV6-5 NA TRBD1 TGTGCCAGCAGCCGACAGGGGGCCAGGGATGGCTACACCTTC CASSRQGARDGYTF
TRBJ1-3 TRBV5-1 NA NA TGCGCCAGCAGCGACGGACAGAACTCTGGAAACACCATATATTTT CASSDGQNSGNTIYF
TRBJ1-5 TRBV7-9 NA TRBD1 TGTGCCAGCAGCTTAGGGGACAGGGTTGAGAGCAATCAGCCCCAGCATTTT CASSLGDRVESNQPQHF
TRBJ1-6 TRBV28 NA NA TGTGCCAGCAGCCGCGGCGGGGGCCCCTATAATTCACCCCTCCACTTT CASSRGGGPYNSPLHF
TRBJ2-3 TRBV27 NA TRBD2 TGTGCCAGCTCCCCCGGGACTAGCGGAGATACGCAGTATTTT CASSPGTSGDTQYF
TRBJ2-5 TRBV6-4 NA TRBD1 TGTGCCAGCAGTGAAACAGGGGGCGCATTAGAGACCCAGTACTTC CASSETGGALETQYF